This TCR beta chain was observed in a study of blood T cell repertoires in COVID-19. The CDR3 consists of 16 residues. CDR1 is KGHSH and CDR2 is LQKENI in the germline V gene. Trimming cost V 4 bases and J 1 base, with 13 bases left between them. Authors' analysis steps: Counts of nucleated cells, estimated from reference gene primer amplification, were obtained. TCRdb keeps only in-frame clones here, not all; method: immunoSEQ multiplex PCR. V and J calls plus clone size are reproduced from that table; the DNA served to infer D and trimming. The profile shows 300,000 or so clones, 90% of them singletons.

Sequencing used peripheral blood. This rearrangement joins TRBV18 to TRBJ2-2; tentative D call: TRBD1 (6 bases). The clonotype comes from a woman aged 25 to 39 with COVID-19, enrolled during active disease. The CDR3 is CASSLLPGQNTGELFF. CDR3 bases: TGTGCCAGCTCACTTCTTCCGGGACAGAACACCGGGGAGCTGTTTTTT. The full variable domain, completed using reference TRBV18 and TRBJ2-2, is NAGVMQNPRHLVRRRGQEARLRCSPMKGHSHVYWYRQLPEEGLKFMVYLQKENIIDESGMPKERFSAEFPKEGPSILRIQQVVRGDSAAYFCASSLLPGQNTGELFFGEGSRLTVL.